These 26 T cell receptor beta chains came from one sample sequenced in a study of T cells in Graves' hyperthyroidism and ophthalmopathy. Researchers amplified the TCR beta CDR3 regions from RNA transcripts. The HTBI primer set served for first-round RT-PCR of the TCR CDR3. MiXCR was run by TCRdb on the multiplex PCR reads, yielding one entry per CDR3 protein. The data contain 350,000 to 400,000 distinct CDR3 sequences, approximately 20% of them seen just once; the ten biggest clones take up about 4%. The sequencing input was blood. The receptor set was obtained from a woman aged 18-29 years with Graves' hyperthyroidism.

The sample holds many counts of this clonotype. The chain employs TRBV6-1 and TRBJ2-2; 7 bases are shared with TRBD2. V lost 3 bases, J lost 4 bases, and 11 bases stayed unmatched. Germline assignment: CDR1 MNHNS and CDR2 SASEGT. The CDR3 runs to 17 residues. CDR3 amino acids: CASSDGWGGTGTGELFF. CDR3 bases: TGTGCCAGCAGTGATGGATGGGGGGGAACGGGCACCGGGGAGCTGTTTTTT.

This clonotype was recorded at least ten times. The gene calls are TRBV6-1 and TRBJ1-1; the D is unclear. CDR3 length equals 14 residues. CDR1 and CDR2 from the germline V gene are MNHNS and SASEGT. Trimming took 2 bases from V and 0 from J, leaving 7 bases between them. The CDR3 loop reads CASSEWELNTEAFF. In nucleotides, the CDR3 is TGTGCCAGCAGTGAATGGGAGTTGAACACTGAAGCTTTCTTT.

The CDR3 is CSALEIYAGVSYEQYF. CDR3 sequence (DNA): TGCAGTGCCCTAGAGATTTACGCAGGGGTATCCTACGAGCAGTACTTC. This chain uses TRBV20-1 with TRBJ2-7; tentatively, D is TRBD1 (6 bases). Between the trimmed V and J ends, which lost 6 bases and 1 base, there was a span of 22 bases. The CDR3 has 16 residues. The germline V gene encodes CDR1 DFQATT and CDR2 SNEGSKA (reference sequence).

This clonotype was observed many times. The gene calls are TRBV6-5 and TRBJ1-5; 8 bases line up with TRBD1. The CDR3 is 13 amino acids. V dropped 8 bases and J dropped 7; count of bases not matched to a gene: 7. The germline V gene has CDR1 MNHEY and CDR2 SVGAGI. The CDR3 loop is CASLRGPRQPQHF. The CDR3 DNA is TGTGCCAGCCTCAGGGGGCCAAGGCAGCCCCAGCATTTT.

This clonotype has a count of ten or more. V gene TRBV3-1 combines with J gene TRBJ1-3; no reliable D call. CDR1 is LGHDT and CDR2 is YNNKEL in the germline V gene (reference sequence). Trimming shortened V by 0 bases and J by 7 bases, and 13 bases separated the two germline ends. This CDR3 comprises 15 residues. CDR3: CASSQDLVRVNTIYF. For the CDR3, the DNA is TGTGCCAGCAGCCAAGATCTTGTTCGGGTGAACACCATATATTTT.

A few counts support this clonotype. The J gene is TRBJ2-7, the V gene TRBV20-1; D perhaps matches TRBD1 (5 bases). Looked up from germline, CDR1 is DFQATT and CDR2 is SNEGSKA (reference sequence). Trimming cost V 5 bases and J 2 bases, with 10 bases left between them. This CDR3 contains 12 residues. The CDR3 spells CSAADSTYEQYF. For the CDR3, the DNA is TGCAGTGCTGCCGACAGCACCTACGAGCAGTACTTC.

This clonotype appeared many times. The rearrangement joins TRBV20-1 to TRBJ1-1, with D uncertain. The CDR3 is 13 amino acids. Germline V gives CDR1 DFQATT, CDR2 SNEGSKA (reference sequence). The V gene lost 6 bases and the J gene lost 11 bases, with 22 bases spanning the gap. CDR3 residues: CSAPPGATQEAFF. DNA for the CDR3: TGCAGTGCCCCTCCGGGCGCCACTCAGGAGGCTTTCTTT.

The table lists this clonotype with a few counts. The chain links TRBV20-1 to TRBJ2-3; D gene unclear. Germline lookup yields CDR1 DFQATT and CDR2 SNEGSKA (reference sequence). The CDR3 spans 14 residues. V was pared by 5 bases and J by 0 bases, with 12 bases between. The CDR3 here is CSAYNGYSTDTQYF. The CDR3, as DNA: TGCAGTGCTTATAACGGGTATAGCACAGATACGCAGTATTTT.

This clonotype was recorded at least ten times. The rearrangement links TRBV5-5 to TRBJ1-1; tentatively, D is TRBD1 (5 bases). The CDR3 consists of 13 residues. V was shortened by 0 bases and J by 5 bases, with 8 bases between the two germline ends. Germline V gene lookup returns CDR1 SGHKS and CDR2 YYEKEE (reference sequence). The CDR3 coding sequence is TGTGCCAGCAGCTTGGAGGGGTTGACTGAAGCTTTCTTT. It specifies CASSLEGLTEAFF. Full variable domain (rest looked up from reference TRBV5-5 and TRBJ1-1): DAGVTQSPTHLIKTRGQQVTLRCSPISGHKSVSWYQQVLGQGPQFIFQYYEKEERGRGNFPDRFSARQFPNYSSELNVNALLLGDSALYLCASSLEGLTEAFFGQGTRLTVV.

This clonotype was seen many times. This chain's CDR3 is CASSDRQGSGNTIYF. DNA of the CDR3: TGTGCCAGCAGTGACCGACAGGGCTCTGGAAACACCATATATTTT. This chain uses TRBV6-1 with TRBJ1-3, with 7 bases matching TRBD1. V shed 3 bases, J shed 0 bases, and the junction held 2 bases outside the gene matches. The CDR3 is made up of 15 amino acids. From germline, CDR1 is MNHNS and CDR2 SASEGT.

This chain uses TRBV28 with TRBJ1-2, with D unresolved. This CDR3 region has 15 residues. Germline V gene lookup returns CDR1 MDHEN and CDR2 SYDVKM. The V end was cut by 1 base, the J end by 4 bases, with 13 bases between. This chain's CDR3 is CASSLSYRAVYGYTF. The CDR3 region has the DNA TGTGCCAGCAGTTTATCCTACCGCGCAGTCTATGGCTACACCTTC.

In this sample, this clonotype turned up many times. This chain uses TRBV12-3 or TRBV12-4 with TRBJ2-2; possible D gene TRBD1, 6 bases. The CDR3 is 15 residues long. The V gene lost 2 bases and the J gene lost 4 bases, with 11 bases spanning the gap. The DNA of the CDR3 is TGTGCCAGCAGTTTAAGGGACACCTGCACCGGGGAGCTGTTTTTT. Amino acids: CASSLRDTCTGELFF.

V usage is TRBV6-2 or TRBV6-3 and J usage is TRBJ2-5, with D tentatively TRBD1 (6 bases). V shed 9 bases and J shed 3 bases, with 14 bases lying between them. CDR3 size: 13 residues. In germline, CDR1 is MNHEY, CDR2 SVGEGT. In nucleotides, the CDR3 is TGTGCCAGTTGGACAGATCTCAAAGAGACCCAGTACTTC. Its translation: CASWTDLKETQYF.

This clonotype has ten or more counts. This sequence joins TRBV27 and TRBJ2-5; perhaps TRBD1 as D (5 bases). Germline V gene data show CDR1 as MNHEY and CDR2 as SMNVEV (reference sequence). Trimming removed 4 bases from V and 5 bases from J, with 23 bases in between. This CDR3 is built from 17 residues. The CDR3 sequence is CASSSLTNFWGGETQYF. The CDR3 DNA is TGTGCCAGCAGTTCCCTTACAAATTTTTGGGGCGGCGAGACCCAGTACTTC.

This clonotype has a count of ten or more. The chain couples TRBV18 to TRBJ1-2; D may be TRBD1 (5 bases). The CDR3 has 13 amino acids. V was cut by 8 bases and J by 2 bases, with 12 bases left in between. Germline loops: CDR1 KGHSH, CDR2 LQKENI. This chain's CDR3 is CASSPGQNYGYTF. The CDR3 coding sequence is TGTGCCAGCAGTCCAGGGCAGAACTATGGCTACACCTTC.

This clonotype appeared many times. This chain connects TRBV6-2 or TRBV6-3 to TRBJ2-4, with D tentatively TRBD1 (6 bases). CDR1 is MNHEY and CDR2 is SVGEGT in the germline V gene. The CDR3 is 14 amino acids. Trimming cost V 5 bases and J 0 bases, with 8 bases left between them. CDR3: CASSRQVAKNIQYF. The CDR3, as DNA: TGTGCCAGCAGTCGACAGGTAGCCAAAAACATTCAGTACTTC.

A few counts support this clonotype. The V and J genes are TRBV4-1 and TRBJ1-3; D is undetermined. V dropped 1 base and J dropped 0 bases, with 10 bases sitting between them. This CDR3 contains 16 residues. CDR1 is MGHRA and CDR2 is YSYEKL in the germline V gene. The CDR3 DNA reads as TGCGCCAGCAGCCAAGGACGCAGGCTCTCTGGAAACACCATATATTTT. It specifies CASSQGRRLSGNTIYF.

This clonotype occurred many times. The chain couples TRBV20-1 to TRBJ1-2, with a possible D match to TRBD1 (6 bases). The CDR3 is 14 amino acids. The germline gives CDR1 DFQATT, CDR2 SNEGSKA (reference sequence). The germline V and J ends were trimmed by 0 bases and 6 bases, with 14 bases remaining between them. The CDR3 DNA sequence: TGCAGTGCTAGAGATAAGGGCAGGGGAGATGGCTACACCTTC. It translates to CSARDKGRGDGYTF.

This clonotype was seen many times. CDR3 region: CATNRGEDQPQHF. CDR3 DNA: TGTGCCACTAATCGGGGCGAGGATCAGCCCCAGCATTTT. The rearrangement joins TRBV12-3 or TRBV12-4 to TRBJ1-5; a possible D gene is TRBD1 (5 bases). With 10 bases removed from V and 5 bases from J, the gap between germline ends came to 15 bases. The CDR3 contains 13 residues.

This rearrangement joins TRBV28 to TRBJ2-5, with unresolved D. The CDR3 covers 12 residues. Germline CDR1 is MDHEN and CDR2 is SYDVKM. With 10 bases removed from V and 1 base from J, the gap between germline ends came to 10 bases. CDR3 DNA sequence: TGTGCCACCTCGCACGGCCAAGAGACCCAGTACTTC. This sequence encodes CATSHGQETQYF.

This clonotype was detected many times. CDR3 DNA: TGTGCCAGCAGCGCGGCAGGGGGAACTAACTATGGCTACACCTTC. Translation: CASSAAGGTNYGYTF. This chain connects TRBV9 to TRBJ1-2; TRBD1 matches at 7 bases. Trimming removed 3 bases from V and 0 bases from J; junction bases left unmatched: 5. Germline V gene sequence: CDR1 SGDLS, CDR2 YYNGEE. The CDR3 consists of 15 residues.

This clonotype was counted a single time. The junction departs from germline at one end; a sequencing error may be responsible. V gene TRBV18 combines with J gene TRBJ1-1, with 7 bases fitting TRBD1. The CDR3 contains 16 residues. Looked up from germline, CDR1 is KGHSH and CDR2 is LQKENI. CDR3 bases: TGTGCCCGCTCACCATCCCAAGCAGGGGGGAACACTGAAGCTTTCTTT. Translation gives CARSPSQAGGNTEAFF.

This clonotype was recorded many times. The rearrangement joins TRBV11-2 to TRBJ2-2, with TRBD1 as a possible D gene (5 bases). With 7 bases removed from V and 3 bases from J, the gap between germline ends came to 12 bases. The CDR3 extends over 14 amino acids. Germline V gene sequence: CDR1 SGHAT, CDR2 FQNNGV. The CDR3 is CASILGVYTGELFF. DNA for the CDR3: TGTGCCAGCATCCTAGGGGTTTACACCGGGGAGCTGTTTTTT.

This clonotype was detected many times. The chain carries TRBV2 and TRBJ2-7; D gene unclear. Per the germline V gene, CDR1 is SNHLY and CDR2 is FYNNEI. This CDR3 region has 10 residues. V lost 6 bases, J lost 7 bases, and 7 bases lay in between. CDR3 nucleotide sequence: TGTGCCAGCAGACGTGGGGAGCAGTACTTC. This encodes CASRRGEQYF. Filled out from reference TRBV2 and TRBJ2-7, the complete variable domain reads EPEVTQTPSHQVTQMGQEVILRCVPISNHLYFYWYRQILGQKVEFLVSFYNNEISEKSEIFDDQFSVERPDGSNFTLKIRSTKLEDSAMYFCASRRGEQYFGPGTRLTVT.

This clonotype was picked up many times. The rearrangement uses TRBV20-1 and TRBJ1-3; unclear D gene. CDR1 and CDR2 from the germline V gene are DFQATT and SNEGSKA (reference sequence). CDR3 length: 15 amino acids. V dropped 0 bases and J dropped 0 bases, with 9 bases sitting between them. The CDR3 nucleotides are TGCAGTGCTAGAGATTTTAAAGGCTCTGGAAACACCATATATTTT. Translated, it gives CSARDFKGSGNTIYF.

V gene TRBV4-1 combines with J gene TRBJ1-3; no clear D gene. Trimming shortened V by 4 bases and J by 4 bases, and 11 bases separated the two germline ends. The CDR3 is 14 amino acids. Per germline, CDR1 MGHRA and CDR2 YSYEKL. The CDR3 sequence is CASSRGPGGNTIYF. The CDR3 DNA follows: TGCGCCAGCAGCCGAGGCCCAGGAGGAAACACCATATATTTT.